This TCR beta chain comes out of a study of CD8 T cells in Susac syndrome. Findings and limits, study-wide: The study's TCR sequencing and HLA analysis drew on a certain number of individuals. That number was acknowledged as relatively small.

When the RNA was reverse transcribed, random hexamers were used with an input of roughly 0.5 to 1 ug. TCRdb redid the calling of the immunoSEQ multiplex PCR reads with MiXCR, one entry per CDR3 protein. The data contain approximately 190,000 distinct CDR3 sequences, around 93% of them singletons. TCR beta was sequenced from blood CD8+ and CD4+ T cells. In the case of this clonotype: Its antigen is not known.

J was trimmed by 5 bases and V by 0 bases; bases with no gene match: 8. Germline V CDR1 and CDR2: LGHDT, YNNKEL (reference sequence). The CDR3 length is 17 residues. The clonotype comes from a human donor with Susac syndrome. Sequenced: CD8+ T cells from PBMCs. V and J are TRBV3-1 and TRBJ2-3; TRBD2 matches 10 bases. As DNA, the CDR3 is TGTGCCAGCAGCCAAGAGGCGAGCGGGGGGGCGGGAGATACGCAGTATTTT. Its protein is CASSQEASGGAGDTQYF.